This TCR beta chain was retrieved from a study of T cells in localized non-small cell lung cancer. CDR3 length equals 15 residues. The V gene lost 0 bases and the J gene lost 3 bases, with 12 bases spanning the gap. Per germline, CDR1 SGHRS and CDR2 YFSETQ. The repertoire was sequenced with immunoSEQ multiplex PCR; TCRdb's copy has only in-frame clones and lacks some. This table holds 52,000 or so clones, 86% found once. This clone has just one count. Its target is unknown. Study-level points and caveats: Uninvolved neighboring lung showed the greatest T cell clonality, exceeding tumor. Patients showing higher blood T cell density tended to see longer overall survival. A median of about 52 clones ranked among the top 100 in tumor appeared in adjacent lung. One tumor region alone was sequenced, and heterogeneity therefore remains possible.

The receptor's source is a male donor aged 60 or over with stage III squamous cell lung carcinoma. Sequences were derived from peripheral blood, sampled before any cancer treatment. The chain has TRBV5-1 and TRBJ1-2; tentative D call: TRBD1 (5 bases). CDR3 DNA sequence: TGCGCCAGCAGCTTGGCGGCAGGGCTTGACTATGGCTACACCTTC. Protein sequence: CASSLAAGLDYGYTF.